This T cell receptor (beta chain) was captured by sequencing in a study of CD8 T cells in Susac syndrome. Notes on the study in general: In its TCR sequencing and HLA analysis, the study acknowledged that the number of individuals was relatively small.

Sequencing of TCR beta drew on CD8+ and CD4+ T cells from blood. Purification of the CD8+ and CD4+ T cells relied on negative isolation, and TEMRA cells underwent FACS enrichment. Per germline, CDR1 DFQATT and CDR2 SNEGSKA (reference sequence). The CDR3 length is 13 residues. With V trimmed by 5 bases and J by 10 bases, 9 bases remained unmatched. Concerning this clonotype itself: Its antigen is not known.

It was with random hexamers that roughly 0.5 to 1 ug RNA was reverse transcribed. The immunoSEQ assay covered 54 Vbeta and 13 Jbeta segments for CDR3. Each CDR3 protein is one row after TCRdb ran MiXCR on the immunoSEQ multiplex PCR reads. Among under 200,000 distinct CDR3 sequences, 95% were seen once, and the ten largest hold roughly 0.16%. Sequencing input: CD8+ T cells from PBMCs. The chain recombines TRBV20-1 with TRBJ2-1; TRBD1 matches at 9 bases. The source of this sequence is a human donor with multiple sclerosis. CDR3 DNA: TGCAGTGCTGGGGGACAGGGATTGGACGAGCAGTTCTTC. It encodes CSAGGQGLDEQFF.